Listed here is a single T cell receptor beta chain. Its cognate antigen is unknown. V trimming: 4 bases; J trimming: 9 bases; junction bases outside the gene matches: 8. The CDR3 loop spans 14 amino acids. The germline V gene has CDR1 LNHNV and CDR2 YYDKDF (reference sequence). This sample was included in a study of cytomegalovirus exposure and HLA in healthy donors. Overall study findings and caveats: According to the study, 160 or so TCR beta chains were cytomegalovirus-associated. Researchers reported from a later analysis that most CMV-associated TCR beta chains appeared HLA-restricted.

The primer mix had 60 Vbeta and 13 Jbeta primers. Clones were read by immunoSEQ multiplex PCR, and TCRdb kept only the in-frame ones, dropping some. The sample has 150,000 to 200,000 clones, roughly four fifths seen once. This TCR was sampled from a man aged 18 to 29 in good health and CMV-seronegative. Sequences were obtained from PBMCs. V is TRBV15 and J is TRBJ2-1; the match to TRBD2 covers 8 bases. The CDR3 DNA follows: TGTGCCACCAGCATTGACGGGGGGGGCCGTGAGCAGTTCTTC. This translates into CATSIDGGGREQFF.